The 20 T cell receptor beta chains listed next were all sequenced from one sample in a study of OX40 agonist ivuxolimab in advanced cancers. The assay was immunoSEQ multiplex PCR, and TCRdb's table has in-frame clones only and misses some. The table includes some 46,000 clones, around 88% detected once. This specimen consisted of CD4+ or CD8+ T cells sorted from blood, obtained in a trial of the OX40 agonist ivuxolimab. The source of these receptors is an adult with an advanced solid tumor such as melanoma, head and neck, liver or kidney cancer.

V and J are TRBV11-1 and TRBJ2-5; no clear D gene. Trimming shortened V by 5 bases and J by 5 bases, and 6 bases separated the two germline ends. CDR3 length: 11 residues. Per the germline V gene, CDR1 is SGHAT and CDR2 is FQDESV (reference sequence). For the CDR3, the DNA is TGTGCCAGCAGCCTGGCGGAGACCCAGTACTTC. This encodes CASSLAETQYF.

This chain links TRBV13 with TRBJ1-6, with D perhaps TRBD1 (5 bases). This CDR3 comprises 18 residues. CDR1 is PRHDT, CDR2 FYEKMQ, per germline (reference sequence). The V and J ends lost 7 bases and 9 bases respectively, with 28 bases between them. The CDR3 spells CASTMGPFGSSVSSPLHF. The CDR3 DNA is TGTGCCAGCACCATGGGGCCTTTTGGTTCCTCAGTTAGTTCACCCCTCCACTTT.

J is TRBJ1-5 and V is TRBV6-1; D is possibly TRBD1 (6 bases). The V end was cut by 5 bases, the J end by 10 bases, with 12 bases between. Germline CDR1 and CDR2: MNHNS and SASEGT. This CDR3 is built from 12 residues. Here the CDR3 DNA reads TGTGCCAGCAGTACCAGGGGTTCTCCCCAGCATTTT. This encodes CASSTRGSPQHF.

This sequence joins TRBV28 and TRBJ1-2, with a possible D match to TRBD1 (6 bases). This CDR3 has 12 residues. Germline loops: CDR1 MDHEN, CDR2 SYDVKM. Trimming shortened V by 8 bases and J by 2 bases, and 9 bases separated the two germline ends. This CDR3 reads CASQQGNYGYTF. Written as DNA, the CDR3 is TGTGCCAGCCAACAGGGAAACTATGGCTACACCTTC.

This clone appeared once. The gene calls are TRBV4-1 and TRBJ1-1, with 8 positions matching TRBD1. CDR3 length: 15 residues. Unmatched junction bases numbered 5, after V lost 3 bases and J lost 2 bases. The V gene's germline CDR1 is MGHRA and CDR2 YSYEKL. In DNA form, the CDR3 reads TGCGCCAGCAGCCAGATGGACAGGGCTAACACTGAAGCTTTCTTT. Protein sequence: CASSQMDRANTEAFF.

Here the CDR3 DNA reads TGTGCCAGCAGTTGGTCGGGGGGCTCACCCCTCCACTTT. Translation gives CASSWSGGSPLHF. V and J are TRBV6-6 and TRBJ1-6, with D maybe TRBD1 (6 bases). The CDR3 covers 13 residues. The germline gives CDR1 MNHNY, CDR2 SVGAGI (reference sequence). Trimming took 4 bases from V and 10 from J, leaving 11 bases between them.

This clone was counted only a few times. CDR3 nucleotide sequence: TGTGCCAGCAGTCCAGGGTGGGGGACTAGGACAGATACGCAGTATTTT. Residues: CASSPGWGTRTDTQYF. The chain has TRBV27 and TRBJ2-3, with 8 bases that match TRBD2. CDR3 length equals 16 residues. Germline trimming cut 5 bases from V and 3 bases from J; bases unmatched to any gene: 10. Germline V CDR1 and CDR2: MNHEY, SMNVEV (reference sequence).

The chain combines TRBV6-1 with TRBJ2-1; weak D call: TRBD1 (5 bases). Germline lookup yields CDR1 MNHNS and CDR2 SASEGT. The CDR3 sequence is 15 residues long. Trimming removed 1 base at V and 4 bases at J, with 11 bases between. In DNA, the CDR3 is TGTGCCAGCAGTGAAGACCAGGGATCATACAATGAGCAGTTCTTC. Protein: CASSEDQGSYNEQFF.

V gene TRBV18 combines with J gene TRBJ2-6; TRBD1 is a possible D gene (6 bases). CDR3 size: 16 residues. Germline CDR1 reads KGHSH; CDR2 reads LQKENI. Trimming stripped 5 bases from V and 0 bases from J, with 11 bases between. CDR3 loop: CASSTDRFSGANVLTF. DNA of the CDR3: TGTGCCAGCTCAACAGACAGGTTCTCTGGGGCCAACGTCCTGACTTTC.

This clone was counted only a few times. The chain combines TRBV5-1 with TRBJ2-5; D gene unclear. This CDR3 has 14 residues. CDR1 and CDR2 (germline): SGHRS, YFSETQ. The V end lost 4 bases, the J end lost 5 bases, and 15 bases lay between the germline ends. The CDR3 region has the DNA TGCGCCAGCAGCCCTGTCCTGGGTTGGGAGACCCAGTACTTC. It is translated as CASSPVLGWETQYF.

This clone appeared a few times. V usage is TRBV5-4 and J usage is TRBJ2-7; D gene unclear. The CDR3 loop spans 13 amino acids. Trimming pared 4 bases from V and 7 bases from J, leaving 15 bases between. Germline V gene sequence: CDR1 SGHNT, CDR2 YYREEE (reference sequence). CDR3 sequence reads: CASSPRLDEEQYF. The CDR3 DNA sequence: TGTGCCAGCAGCCCCCGCTTGGACGAGGAGCAGTACTTC. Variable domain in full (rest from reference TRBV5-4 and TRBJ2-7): ETGVTQSPTHLIKTRGQQVTLRCSSQSGHNTVSWYQQALGQGPQFIFQYYREEENGRGNFPPRFSGLQFPNYSSELNVNALELDDSALYLCASSPRLDEEQYFGPGTRLTVT.

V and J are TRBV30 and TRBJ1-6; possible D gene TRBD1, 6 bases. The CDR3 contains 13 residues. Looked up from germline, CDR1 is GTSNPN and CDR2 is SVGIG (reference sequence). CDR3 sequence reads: CATNRAADSPLHF. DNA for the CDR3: TGTGCGACAAACAGGGCAGCGGATTCACCCCTCCACTTT.

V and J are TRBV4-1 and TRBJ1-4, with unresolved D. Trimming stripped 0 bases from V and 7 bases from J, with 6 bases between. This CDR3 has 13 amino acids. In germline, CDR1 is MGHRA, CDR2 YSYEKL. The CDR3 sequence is CASSQDRSEKLFF. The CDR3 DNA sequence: TGCGCCAGCAGCCAAGATAGGTCTGAAAAACTGTTTTTT.

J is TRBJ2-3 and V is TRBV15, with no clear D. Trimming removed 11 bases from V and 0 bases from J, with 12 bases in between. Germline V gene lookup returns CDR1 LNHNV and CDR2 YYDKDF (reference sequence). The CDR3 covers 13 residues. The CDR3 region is CASASRSTDTQYF. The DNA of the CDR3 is TGTGCCTCGGCCAGTAGGAGCACAGATACGCAGTATTTT.

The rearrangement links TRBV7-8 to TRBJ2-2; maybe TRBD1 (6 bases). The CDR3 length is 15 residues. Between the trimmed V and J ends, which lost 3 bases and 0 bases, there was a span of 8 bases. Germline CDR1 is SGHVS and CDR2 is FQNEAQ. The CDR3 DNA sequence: TGTGCCAGCAGCTTTGGGACAACGAACACCGGGGAGCTGTTTTTT. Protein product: CASSFGTTNTGELFF. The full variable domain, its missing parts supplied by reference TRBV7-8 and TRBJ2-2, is GAGVSQSPRYKVAKRGQDVALRCDPISGHVSLFWYQQALGQGPEFLTYFQNEAQLDKSGLPSDRFFAERPEGSVSTLKIQRTQQEDSAVYLCASSFGTTNTGELFFGEGSRLTVL.

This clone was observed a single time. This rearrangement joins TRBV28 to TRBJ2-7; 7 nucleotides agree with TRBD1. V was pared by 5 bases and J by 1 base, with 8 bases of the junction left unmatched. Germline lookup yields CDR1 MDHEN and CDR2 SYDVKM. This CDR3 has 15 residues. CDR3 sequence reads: CASSGTGTVSYEQYF. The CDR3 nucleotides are TGTGCCAGCAGTGGTACCGGGACAGTTTCCTACGAGCAGTACTTC. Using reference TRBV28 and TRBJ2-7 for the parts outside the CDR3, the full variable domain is DVKVTQSSRYLVKRTGEKVFLECVQDMDHENMFWYRQDPGLGLRLIYFSYDVKMKEKGDIPEGYSVSREKKERFSLILESASTNQTSMYLCASSGTGTVSYEQYFGPGTRLTVT.

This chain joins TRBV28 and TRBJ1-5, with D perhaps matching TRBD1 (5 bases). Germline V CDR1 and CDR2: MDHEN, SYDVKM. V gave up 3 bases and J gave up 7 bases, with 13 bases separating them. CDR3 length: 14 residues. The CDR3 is CASSFGTGGQPQHF. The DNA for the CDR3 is TGTGCCAGCAGTTTCGGAACAGGAGGACAGCCCCAGCATTTT.

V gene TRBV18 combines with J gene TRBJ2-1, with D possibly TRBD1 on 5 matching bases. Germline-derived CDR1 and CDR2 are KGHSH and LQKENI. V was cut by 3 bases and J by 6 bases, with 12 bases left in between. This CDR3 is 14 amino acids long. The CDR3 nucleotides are TGTGCCAGCTCACCCCAGGGCCTTTTCAATGAGCAGTTCTTC. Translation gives CASSPQGLFNEQFF.

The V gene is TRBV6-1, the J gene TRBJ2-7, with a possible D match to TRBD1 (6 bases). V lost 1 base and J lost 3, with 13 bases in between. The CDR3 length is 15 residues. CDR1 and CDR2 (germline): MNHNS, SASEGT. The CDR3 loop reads CASSEEPTGGYEQYF. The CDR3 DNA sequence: TGTGCCAGCAGTGAAGAGCCGACAGGAGGCTACGAGCAGTACTTC.

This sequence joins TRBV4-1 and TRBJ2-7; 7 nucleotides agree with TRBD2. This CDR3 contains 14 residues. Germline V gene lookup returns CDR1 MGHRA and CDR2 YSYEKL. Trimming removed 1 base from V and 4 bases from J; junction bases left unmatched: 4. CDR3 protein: CASSQGDGGYEQYF. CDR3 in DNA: TGCGCCAGCAGCCAAGGTGACGGGGGGTACGAGCAGTACTTC.